The TCR beta chain described here comes from a study of T cell responses to AZD1222 COVID-19 vaccine. Per the germline V gene, CDR1 is SGHTA and CDR2 is FQGNSA. This CDR3 is built from 15 residues. Deletions cut 1 base from V and 8 bases from J, with 17 bases between. Findings and caveats of the study: In the spike-specific TCR repertoire, nearly half reportedly target unmutated variant regions. Spike-specific TCRs gained breadth and depth after people received two AZD1222 doses. Mostly white British, mostly female donors; authors suggested clonal diversity may be underestimated. Seropositive at baseline were only a handful of AZD1222 recipients.

Comments on this clone: Antigen: not known.

TCRdb's copy holds only in-frame clones and misses some; the assay was immunoSEQ multiplex PCR. The table records about 150,000 clones, about 85% of them present only once. This chain connects TRBV7-2 to TRBJ1-2, with D possibly TRBD1 on 6 matching bases. The receptor comes from an adult who had recovered from COVID-19. The material sequenced was peripheral blood, taken after recovery from COVID-19. The CDR3 DNA reads as TGTGCCAGCAGCTTAGAACTACAGGGTCAACGGGGCTACACCTTC. The encoded protein is CASSLELQGQRGYTF.